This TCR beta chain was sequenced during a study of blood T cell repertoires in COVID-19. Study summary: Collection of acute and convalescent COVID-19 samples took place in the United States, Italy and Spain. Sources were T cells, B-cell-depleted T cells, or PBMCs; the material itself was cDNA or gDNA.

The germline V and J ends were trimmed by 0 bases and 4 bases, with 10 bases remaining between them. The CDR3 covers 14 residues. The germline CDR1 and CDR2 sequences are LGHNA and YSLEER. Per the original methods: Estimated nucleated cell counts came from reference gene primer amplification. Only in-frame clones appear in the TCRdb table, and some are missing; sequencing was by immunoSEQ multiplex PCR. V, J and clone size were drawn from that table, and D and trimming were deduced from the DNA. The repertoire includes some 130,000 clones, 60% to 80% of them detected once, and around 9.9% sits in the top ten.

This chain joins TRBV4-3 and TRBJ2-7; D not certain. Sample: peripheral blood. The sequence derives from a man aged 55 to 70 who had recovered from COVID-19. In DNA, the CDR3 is TGCGCCAGCAGCCAAGATCTTCTCAGGTACGAGCAGTACTTC. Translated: CASSQDLLRYEQYF.